This is a list of T cell receptor beta chains from one sample in a study of cytomegalovirus exposure and HLA in healthy donors. The repertoire was sequenced with immunoSEQ multiplex PCR; TCRdb's copy has only in-frame clones and lacks some. The sample carries approximately 210,000 clones, 60% to 80% recorded once. What was sequenced was PBMCs. All receptors come from a young woman in good health and CMV-seropositive. CDR3s include the opening cysteine and the closing phenylalanine or tryptophan.

V: TRBV29-1; J: TRBJ2-5; CDR3: CSAMTVQETQYF
V: TRBV6-6; J: TRBJ2-1; CDR3: CASSYSTSGAKQFF
V: TRBV28; J: TRBJ1-2; CDR3: CASSSGGHYGYTF
V: TRBV5-1; J: TRBJ1-4; CDR3: CASSFLGSNEKLFF
V: TRBV2; J: TRBJ1-1; CDR3: CASSEEVRTEAFF
V: TRBV5-1; J: TRBJ1-1; CDR3: CASSQGAWNTEAFF
V: TRBV6-4; J: TRBJ1-2; CDR3: CASSPGTTNYGYTF
V: TRBV4-3; J: TRBJ1-3; CDR3: CASSQDLTGNTIYF
V: TRBV9; J: TRBJ1-2; CDR3: CASSVGAGDRYGYTF
V: TRBV11-2; J: TRBJ1-1; CDR3: CASSYRQRSTEAFF
V: TRBV4-2; J: TRBJ2-7; CDR3: CASSQDGRGFYEQYF
V: TRBV5-1; J: TRBJ2-7; CDR3: CASSFPGQGSYEQYF
V: TRBV27; J: TRBJ1-2; CDR3: CASSLPGGYGYTF